The 4 T cell receptor beta chains below all came from one sample that was sequenced in a study of cytomegalovirus exposure and HLA in healthy donors. Measured with immunoSEQ multiplex PCR; TCRdb has only the in-frame clones, and not every one. This sample has 250,000 to 400,000 clones, with roughly 87% found just once. Sequencing was done on a sample of PBMCs. The receptors shown here come from a man aged 25-40 years in good health and CMV-seronegative.

This sequence joins TRBV13 and TRBJ1-1, with TRBD1 identical over 7 bases. CDR1 is PRHDT and CDR2 is FYEKMQ in the germline V gene (reference sequence). Trimming cost V 5 bases and J 1 base; bases outside gene matches: 7. This CDR3 is built from 15 residues. The DNA of the CDR3 is TGTGCCAGCAGCGCAATTGGACAGGAGAACACTGAAGCTTTCTTT. Residues: CASSAIGQENTEAFF. Supplemented by reference TRBV13 and TRBJ1-1, the full variable domain reads AAGVIQSPRHLIKEKRETATLKCYPIPRHDTVYWYQQGPGQDPQFLISFYEKMQSDKGSIPDRFSAQQFSDYHSELNMSSLELGDSALYFCASSAIGQENTEAFFGQGTRLTVV.

The V gene is TRBV5-5, the J gene TRBJ1-5; the D gene is possibly TRBD1 (5 bases). The CDR3 is 15 amino acids. CDR1 and CDR2 (germline): SGHKS, YYEKEE (reference sequence). V lost 2 bases and J lost 6, with 15 bases in between. The CDR3 reads CASSFLGGDGQPQHF. The CDR3 bases are TGTGCCAGCAGCTTCTTGGGGGGAGACGGTCAGCCCCAGCATTTT.

V usage is TRBV30 and J usage is TRBJ1-2, with TRBD1 identical over 11 bases. The germline gives CDR1 GTSNPN, CDR2 SVGIG (reference sequence). The CDR3 length is 16 residues. Trimming at V came to 2 bases and at J to 8 bases, leaving 13 bases not matched to a gene. In DNA, the CDR3 is TGTGCCTGGAGTCACACCGGGACAGGGGGTGGGGAAGGCTACACCTTC. As protein: CAWSHTGTGGGEGYTF.

This sequence joins TRBV2 and TRBJ1-6; 11 bases are shared with TRBD1. V lost 9 bases to trimming and J lost 7 bases; unmatched junction nucleotides: 8. The germline V gene encodes CDR1 SNHLY and CDR2 FYNNEI. The CDR3 consists of 15 residues. CDR3: CARGTGTGGNSPLHF. The CDR3 DNA follows: TGTGCCAGGGGGACCGGGACAGGGGGGAATTCACCCCTCCACTTT. The variable domain in full, with the rest retrieved from reference TRBV2 and TRBJ1-6, is EPEVTQTPSHQVTQMGQEVILRCVPISNHLYFYWYRQILGQKVEFLVSFYNNEISEKSEIFDDQFSVERPDGSNFTLKIRSTKLEDSAMYFCARGTGTGGNSPLHFGNGTRLTVT.